The 5 T cell receptor beta chains in this list originate from one sample, sequenced in a study of identical twins. TCRdb processed the 5' RACE reads anew with MiXCR; each CDR3 protein has one entry. This sample carries more than 600,000 distinct CDR3 sequences, 15% to 20% of them seen once, and the ten largest clones take roughly 14%. These same data were also listed under a study on T cells expressing NK-cell markers.

Sample: PBMCs. The receptor set was obtained from a woman aged 18-29 years in good health.

This clonotype was detected only a few times. V gene TRBV5-6 combines with J gene TRBJ2-7; D gene uncertain. This CDR3 comprises 13 residues. CDR1 and CDR2 (germline): SGHDT, YYEEEE. V gave up 0 bases and J gave up 2 bases, with 6 bases separating them. The DNA of the CDR3 is TGTGCCAGCAGCTTGGTAGCTACCTACGAGCAGTACTTC. It codes for CASSLVATYEQYF.

V is TRBV5-5 and J is TRBJ2-3; the D is unclear. The germline V gene has CDR1 SGHKS and CDR2 YYEKEE (reference sequence). The CDR3 is made up of 16 amino acids. Between the trimmed V and J ends, which lost 3 bases and 2 bases, there was a span of 16 bases. The CDR3 spells CASSSGRLGVTDTQYF. CDR3 sequence (DNA): TGTGCCAGCAGCTCCGGCCGATTGGGCGTCACAGATACGCAGTATTTT.

V is TRBV20-1 and J is TRBJ2-3, with D possibly TRBD2 on 6 matching bases. The germline V gene has CDR1 DFQATT and CDR2 SNEGSKA (reference sequence). V was pared by 1 base and J by 1 base, with 12 bases between. CDR3 size: 15 residues. The CDR3 nucleotides read TGCAGTGCTAGAGGGCGGGGAGTTGGCACAGATACGCAGTATTTT. This translates into CSARGRGVGTDTQYF.

The chain joins TRBV5-1 to TRBJ2-3, with 9 bases matching TRBD2. Germline V gives CDR1 SGHRS, CDR2 YFSETQ. Losses at the gene ends were 4 bases for V and 3 bases for J; bases not matched to a gene: 15. This CDR3 has 18 residues. The CDR3 region has the DNA TGCGCCAGCAGCGCATTAGCGGGAGATTGGGGAGTGACAGATACGCAGTATTTT. Protein: CASSALAGDWGVTDTQYF.

V usage is TRBV20-1 and J usage is TRBJ2-6, with D possibly called TRBD1 or TRBD2 (5 bases each). This CDR3 contains 16 residues. Germline V lookup: CDR1 DFQATT, CDR2 SNEGSKA (reference sequence). The ends were cut back, 4 bases at V and 0 bases at J, with 13 bases in the middle. Here the CDR3 reads CSAIRGSSSGANVLTF. The CDR3 region has the DNA TGCAGTGCTATACGGGGCAGTTCCTCTGGGGCCAACGTCCTGACTTTC.